This is a list of T cell receptor beta chains from one sample in a study of technical replicates of blood from a few donors. The table came from immunoSEQ multiplex PCR; TCRdb's copy has only in-frame clones and leaves some out. The profile shows tens of thousands of clones, 90% to 95% of them singletons. Sample: PBMCs. Receptor source: a human donor in good health. Some clones in this sample may be carry-over from other donors' samples. Both conserved end residues are part of each CDR3. Fields, in order: D gene, clone size, V gene, J gene, CDR3 protein, CDR3 DNA. D genes are given only for firm matches. Size is omitted from some rows. Given values are once, few, many or a class for expanded clones.

D: NA; size: few; V: TRBV10-3; J: TRBJ2-5; CDR3: CAINLGRETQYF; DNA: TGTGCCATCAATCTGGGGCGGGAGACCCAGTACTTC
D: TRBD2; size: NA; V: TRBV7-9; J: TRBJ2-1; CDR3: CASSWTSGGVKTYNEQFF; DNA: TGTGCCAGCAGTTGGACTAGCGGAGGGGTAAAAACCTACAATGAGCAGTTCTTC
D: TRBD2; size: NA; V: TRBV11-2; J: TRBJ2-7; CDR3: CASEKAGSSYEQYF; DNA: TGTGCCAGCGAGAAAGCGGGGAGCTCCTACGAGCAGTACTTC
D: NA; size: NA; V: TRBV4-3; J: TRBJ1-1; CDR3: CASTRERGGTEAFF; DNA: TGCGCCAGCACCCGGGAGAGGGGCGGTACTGAAGCTTTCTTT
D: NA; size: NA; V: TRBV4-3; J: TRBJ2-1; CDR3: CASSQFVSAYNEQFF; DNA: TGCGCCAGCAGCCAGTTTGTATCCGCGTACAATGAGCAGTTCTTC
D: TRBD1; size: NA; V: TRBV7-2; J: TRBJ2-5; CDR3: CASSLGGDRGGETQYF; DNA: TGTGCCAGCAGCTTAGGGGGGGACAGGGGCGGGGAGACCCAGTACTTC
D: TRBD1; size: NA; V: TRBV27; J: TRBJ1-1; CDR3: CASSLEETGAGTEAFF; DNA: TGTGCCAGCAGTTTGGAAGAGACAGGGGCCGGAACTGAAGCTTTCTTT
D: NA; size: NA; V: TRBV1; J: TRBJ2-1; CDR3: CTSSQGPISGLGGWEQFF; DNA: TGCACCAGCAGCCAAGGGCCCATCTCGGGACTAGGAGGTTGGGAGCAGTTCTTC
D: NA; size: NA; V: TRBV7-8; J: TRBJ2-5; CDR3: CASSRGALQETQYF; DNA: TGTGCCAGCAGCCGCGGGGCACTACAAGAGACCCAGTACTTC
D: TRBD1; size: NA; V: TRBV7-9; J: TRBJ2-7; CDR3: CASTSRDRVSEQYF; DNA: TGTGCCAGCACCAGCCGGGACAGGGTTTCCGAGCAGTACTTC
D: NA; size: once; V: TRBV29-1; J: TRBJ2-7; CDR3: CSVEHNKGKQYF; DNA: TGCAGCGTTGAACACAACAAGGGGAAGCAGTACTTC
D: TRBD1; size: NA; V: TRBV6-7; J: TRBJ2-5; CDR3: CASSYPKPGQGKETQYF; DNA: TGTGCCAGCAGTTACCCAAAGCCGGGACAGGGGAAAGAGACCCAGTACTTC
D: NA; size: NA; V: TRBV4-1; J: TRBJ1-5; CDR3: CASSQARGQGYQPQHF; DNA: TGCGCCAGCAGCCAAGCTCGGGGCCAGGGGTATCAGCCCCAGCATTTT
D: NA; size: NA; V: TRBV9; J: TRBJ2-7; CDR3: CASSAQGVTIHEQYF; DNA: TGTGCCAGCAGCGCGCAAGGGGTTACAATTCACGAGCAGTACTTC
D: TRBD1; size: NA; V: TRBV5-1; J: TRBJ2-5; CDR3: CASGTQGEETQYF; DNA: TGCGCCAGCGGAACACAGGGGGAAGAGACCCAGTACTTC
D: NA; size: NA; V: TRBV5-1; J: TRBJ2-1; CDR3: CASTSEYNEQFF; DNA: TGCGCCAGCACTTCCGAGTACAATGAGCAGTTCTTC
D: TRBD1; size: NA; V: TRBV27; J: TRBJ2-6; CDR3: CASSSRDRDSGANVLTF; DNA: TGTGCCAGCAGTTCCCGGGACAGGGACTCTGGGGCCAACGTCCTGACTTTC
D: NA; size: NA; V: TRBV7-2; J: TRBJ2-5; CDR3: CASSAAGGKETQYF; DNA: TGTGCCAGCAGCGCCGCGGGTGGGAAGGAGACCCAGTACTTC
D: NA; size: NA; V: TRBV4-2; J: TRBJ2-5; CDR3: CASSPLSPQQETQYF; DNA: TGTGCCAGCAGCCCCTTGAGCCCTCAACAAGAGACCCAGTACTTC
D: NA; size: NA; V: TRBV6-5; J: TRBJ2-7; CDR3: CASRDFGPGEQYF; DNA: TGTGCCAGCAGGGACTTCGGCCCGGGGGAGCAGTACTTC
D: NA; size: NA; V: TRBV21-1; J: TRBJ1-2; CDR3: CASSAAQGSSHYGYTF; DNA: TGTGCCAGCAGCGCCGCACAGGGGAGTTCTCACTATGGCTACACCTTC
D: TRBD1; size: NA; V: TRBV5-1; J: TRBJ2-2; CDR3: CASSEIRTGGNTGELFF; DNA: TGCGCCAGCAGCGAAATCCGGACAGGGGGGAACACCGGGGAGCTGTTTTTT
D: TRBD2; size: NA; V: TRBV5-1; J: TRBJ2-3; CDR3: CASSLLAGSTDTQYF; DNA: TGCGCCAGCAGCCTCTTAGCGGGGAGCACAGATACGCAGTATTTT
D: TRBD2; size: NA; V: TRBV9; J: TRBJ2-2; CDR3: CASSVLAGGGIGELFF; DNA: TGTGCCAGCAGCGTTTTAGCGGGAGGGGGGATCGGGGAGCTGTTTTTT
D: NA; size: NA; V: TRBV5-1; J: TRBJ1-1; CDR3: CASSLGQVNTEAFF; DNA: TGCGCCAGCAGCTTGGGTCAGGTGAACACTGAAGCTTTCTTT
D: NA; size: NA; V: TRBV7-8; J: TRBJ2-3; CDR3: CASSEEASGTDTQYF; DNA: TGTGCCAGCAGCGAGGAGGCTAGCGGCACAGATACGCAGTATTTT
D: NA; size: NA; V: TRBV5-1; J: TRBJ1-3; CDR3: CASSEHQGSGNTIYF; DNA: TGCGCCAGCAGCGAACATCAGGGCTCTGGAAACACCATATATTTT
D: TRBD2; size: NA; V: TRBV29-1; J: TRBJ2-3; CDR3: CSVEGAAGSTDTQYF; DNA: TGCAGCGTTGAAGGGGCAGCGGGAAGCACAGATACGCAGTATTTT
D: TRBD2; size: once; V: TRBV6-5; J: TRBJ2-1; CDR3: CASSYAGLAGPQQFF; DNA: TGTGCCAGCAGTTACGCGGGACTAGCGGGTCCTCAGCAGTTCTTC
D: NA; size: NA; V: TRBV5-6; J: TRBJ1-2; CDR3: CASTWGGSNYGYTF; DNA: TGTGCCAGCACCTGGGGAGGGTCTAACTATGGCTACACCTTC
D: TRBD2; size: NA; V: TRBV5-6; J: TRBJ2-5; CDR3: CASSGGLAGFQETQYF; DNA: TGTGCCAGCAGCGGGGGACTAGCGGGCTTCCAAGAGACCCAGTACTTC
D: TRBD2; size: NA; V: TRBV30; J: TRBJ2-3; CDR3: CAWTLGLAASTDTQYF; DNA: TGTGCCTGGACTTTAGGACTAGCGGCTAGCACAGATACGCAGTATTTT
D: NA; size: NA; V: TRBV6-5; J: TRBJ1-6; CDR3: CASSSQGSSPLHF; DNA: TGTGCCAGCAGTTCCCAGGGATCGTCACCCCTCCACTTT
D: TRBD1; size: NA; V: TRBV19; J: TRBJ2-1; CDR3: CASSIEGASSYNEQFF; DNA: TGTGCCAGTAGTATTGAGGGGGCTAGCTCCTACAATGAGCAGTTCTTC
D: NA; size: NA; V: TRBV5-5; J: TRBJ1-6; CDR3: CASSLVGQGNSPLHF; DNA: TGTGCCAGCAGCTTGGTGGGACAAGGGAATTCACCCCTCCACTTT
D: TRBD1; size: NA; V: TRBV25-1; J: TRBJ2-7; CDR3: CASKGAGYEQYF; DNA: TGTGCCAGCAAGGGGGCCGGCTACGAGCAGTACTTC
D: NA; size: NA; V: TRBV30; J: TRBJ1-1; CDR3: CAWSVWGRGTEAFF; DNA: TGTGCCTGGAGTGTATGGGGGAGGGGAACTGAAGCTTTCTTT
D: TRBD2; size: NA; V: TRBV27; J: TRBJ2-7; CDR3: CASSFRTSGYEQYF; DNA: TGTGCCAGCAGTTTTAGGACTAGCGGCTACGAGCAGTACTTC
D: TRBD2; size: NA; V: TRBV6-5; J: TRBJ2-5; CDR3: CSVAGGRQETQYF; DNA: TGTTCCGTAGCGGGGGGGCGACAAGAGACCCAGTACTTC
D: NA; size: NA; V: TRBV7-9; J: TRBJ1-1; CDR3: CASSSGVEDTEAFF; DNA: TGTGCCAGCAGCTCGGGGGTGGAGGACACTGAAGCTTTCTTT
D: NA; size: NA; V: TRBV27; J: TRBJ1-2; CDR3: CASSFRGYYGYTF; DNA: TGTGCCAGCAGTTTTAGGGGATACTATGGCTACACCTTC
D: TRBD2; size: NA; V: TRBV5-6; J: TRBJ2-2; CDR3: CASSLLAGGPGELFF; DNA: TGTGCCAGCAGCCTACTAGCGGGGGGGCCCGGGGAGCTGTTTTTT
D: NA; size: NA; V: TRBV2; J: TRBJ2-7; CDR3: CASVSGYEQYF; DNA: TGTGCCAGCGTAAGCGGCTACGAGCAGTACTTC
D: NA; size: few; V: TRBV2; J: TRBJ1-5; CDR3: CASSERAGQNQPQHF; DNA: TGTGCCAGCAGTGAAAGGGCGGGCCAAAATCAGCCCCAGCATTTT
D: TRBD2; size: NA; V: TRBV4-2; J: TRBJ2-3; CDR3: CASSLIAGTSTDTQYF; DNA: TGTGCCAGCAGCCTTATAGCGGGAACCTCCACAGATACGCAGTATTTT
D: TRBD1; size: NA; V: TRBV19; J: TRBJ1-4; CDR3: CASSIGTGREKLFF; DNA: TGTGCCAGTAGTATCGGGACAGGTCGGGAAAAACTGTTTTTT
D: TRBD1; size: once; V: TRBV6-5; J: TRBJ2-2; CDR3: CASSPGQGGNGELFF; DNA: TGTGCCAGCAGTCCTGGACAGGGGGGTAACGGGGAGCTGTTTTTT
D: TRBD2; size: NA; V: TRBV7-2; J: TRBJ2-7; CDR3: CASRVGGSSYEQYF; DNA: TGTGCCAGCAGGGTGGGCGGGAGCTCCTACGAGCAGTACTTC